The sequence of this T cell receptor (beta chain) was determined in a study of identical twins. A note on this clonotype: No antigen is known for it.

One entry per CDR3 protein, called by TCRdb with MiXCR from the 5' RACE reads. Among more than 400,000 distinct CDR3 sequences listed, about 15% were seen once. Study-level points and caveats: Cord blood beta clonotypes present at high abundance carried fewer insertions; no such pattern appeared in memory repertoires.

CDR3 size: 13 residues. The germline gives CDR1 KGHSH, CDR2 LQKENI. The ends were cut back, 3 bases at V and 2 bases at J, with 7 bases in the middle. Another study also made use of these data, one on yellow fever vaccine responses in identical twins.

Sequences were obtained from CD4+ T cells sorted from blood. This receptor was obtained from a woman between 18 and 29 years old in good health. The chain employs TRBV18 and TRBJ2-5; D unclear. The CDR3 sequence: CASSPSTQETQYF. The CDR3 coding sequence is TGTGCCAGCTCACCCTCTACACAAGAGACCCAGTACTTC.